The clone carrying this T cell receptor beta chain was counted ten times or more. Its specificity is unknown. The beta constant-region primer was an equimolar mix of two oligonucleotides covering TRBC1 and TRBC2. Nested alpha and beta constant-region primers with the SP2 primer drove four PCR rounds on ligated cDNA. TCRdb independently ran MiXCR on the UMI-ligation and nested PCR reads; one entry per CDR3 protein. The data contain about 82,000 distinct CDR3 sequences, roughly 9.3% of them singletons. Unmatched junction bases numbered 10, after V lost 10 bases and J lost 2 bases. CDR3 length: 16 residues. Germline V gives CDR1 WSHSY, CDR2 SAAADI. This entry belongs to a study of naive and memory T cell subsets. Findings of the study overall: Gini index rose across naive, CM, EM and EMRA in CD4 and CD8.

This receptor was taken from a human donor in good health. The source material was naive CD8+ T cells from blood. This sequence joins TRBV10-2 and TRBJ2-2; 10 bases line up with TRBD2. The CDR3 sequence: CATLDQLAGNTGELFF. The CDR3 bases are TGCGCCACCCTAGATCAACTAGCGGGAAACACCGGGGAGCTGTTTTTT.